Listed below are T cell receptor beta chains from one sample, sequenced in a study of memory CD4+ T cells and cytomegalovirus serostatus. Data came from immunoSEQ multiplex PCR; TCRdb stores just in-frame clones and leaves some out. Altogether around 50,000 clones are present, 80% to 85% being singletons, with the ten largest covering 0.85% to 1.2%. Sequenced input: memory CD4+ T cells from blood. These receptors all stem from an adult in good health and CMV-seronegative. Both conserved end residues are part of each CDR3. The D gene is left open where the match is weak. The size entry is marked missing in some rows and otherwise reads once, few, many or a size class.

d_call,j_call,v_call,clone_size,cdr3_aa,cdr3_nt
.,TRBJ1-5,TRBV27,.,CASSLFYREDNQPQHF,TGTGCCAGCAGTTTATTTTACAGGGAAGACAATCAGCCCCAGCATTTT
.,TRBJ2-7,TRBV7-9,.,CASSFASAYEQYF,TGTGCCAGCAGCTTCGCGTCGGCCTACGAGCAGTACTTC
.,TRBJ2-1,TRBV18,.,CASSPAGVGNEQFF,TGTGCCAGCTCACCTGCGGGCGTAGGGAATGAGCAGTTCTTC
TRBD2,TRBJ2-1,TRBV28,.,CASSSPLLAGGSNEQFF,TGTGCCAGCAGTTCTCCCCTACTAGCGGGAGGATCCAATGAGCAGTTCTTC
TRBD1,TRBJ1-2,TRBV11-2,.,CASSLTTGATWGYTF,TGTGCCAGCAGCCTAACGACAGGGGCCACCTGGGGCTACACCTTC
.,TRBJ2-7,TRBV7-2,.,CASSPTGATWDEQYF,TGTGCCAGCAGCCCCACGGGGGCGACGTGGGACGAGCAGTACTTC
.,TRBJ2-5,TRBV6-1,.,CASDRPGAETQYF,TGTGCCAGTGACAGGCCGGGCGCGGAGACCCAGTACTTC
.,TRBJ2-5,TRBV2,.,CASSNRETQYF,TGTGCCAGCAGCAACCGAGAGACCCAGTACTTC
.,TRBJ1-5,TRBV28,few,CASSPALNQPQHF,TGTGCCAGCAGTCCCGCGCTAAATCAGCCCCAGCATTTT
.,TRBJ1-1,TRBV27,.,CASSSQTRLTAANTEAFF,TGTGCCAGCAGTTCGCAAACCCGACTGACTGCGGCGAACACTGAAGCTTTCTTT
TRBD1,TRBJ1-2,TRBV14,.,CASSRDRDYGYTF,TGTGCCAGCAGCAGGGACAGGGACTATGGCTACACCTTC
.,TRBJ2-4,TRBV5-1,few,CASQPGLAKNIQYF,TGCGCCAGCCAGCCTGGACTTGCCAAAAACATTCAGTACTTC
.,TRBJ1-1,TRBV18,.,CASSQLAEAFF,TGTGCCAGCTCTCAGTTGGCTGAAGCTTTCTTT
.,TRBJ2-1,TRBV11-3,.,CASSPDGLYNEQFF,TGTGCCAGCAGCCCGGACGGTCTCTACAATGAGCAGTTCTTC
.,TRBJ1-1,TRBV5-4,few,CASSLGGGNTEAFF,TGTGCCAGCAGCTTGGGGGGCGGAAACACTGAAGCTTTCTTT
.,TRBJ1-1,TRBV6-5,.,CASSYNGQTNTEAFF,TGTGCCAGCAGTTACAATGGGCAGACAAACACTGAAGCTTTCTTT
TRBD1,TRBJ2-1,TRBV5-6,.,CASSLAATGGANEQFF,TGTGCCAGCAGCTTGGCCGCGACAGGGGGGGCCAATGAGCAGTTCTTC
.,TRBJ2-5,TRBV7-3,.,CASSLREGETQYF,TGTGCCAGCAGCTTACGGGAAGGGGAGACCCAGTACTTC
.,TRBJ2-2,TRBV5-1,few,CASSLSVGTMRGPGELFF,TGCGCCAGCAGCTTGTCGGTCGGGACCATGAGAGGACCCGGGGAGCTGTTTTTT
TRBD1,TRBJ2-7,TRBV4-1,.,CASSQARGAGGLYEQYF,TGCGCCAGCAGCCAGGCCCGAGGCGCAGGGGGTCTCTACGAGCAGTACTTC
.,TRBJ1-2,TRBV19,few,CASSIKETRKGGYTF,TGTGCCAGTAGTATAAAGGAGACCCGCAAGGGCGGCTACACCTTC
.,TRBJ2-1,TRBV29-1,.,CSVMSSYNEQFF,TGCAGCGTAATGAGCTCCTACAATGAGCAGTTCTTC
.,TRBJ1-1,TRBV6-5,.,CASSYSGSRITEAFF,TGTGCCAGCAGTTACTCTGGCAGCCGGATCACTGAAGCTTTCTTT
.,TRBJ2-2,TRBV6-5,.,CASSYPGTGELFF,TGTGCCAGCAGTTACCCCGGCACCGGGGAGCTGTTTTTT
TRBD2,TRBJ2-3,TRBV4-2,.,CASSQVSGSRSDTQYF,TGTGCCAGCAGCCAAGTTAGCGGGAGTAGGTCAGATACGCAGTATTTT
.,TRBJ1-4,TRBV5-1,.,CASSLDVSRGEKLFF,TGCGCCAGCAGCTTGGACGTCAGCCGGGGTGAAAAACTGTTTTTT
.,TRBJ2-1,TRBV19,.,CASTTGTGGYNEQFF,TGTGCCAGTACTACAGGGACGGGGGGCTACAATGAGCAGTTCTTC
.,TRBJ2-7,TRBV4-1,few,CASSQDRRAYEQYF,TGCGCCAGCAGCCAAGATCGCCGAGCCTACGAGCAGTACTTC
.,TRBJ1-1,TRBV16,.,CASSQSWGDRLNTEAFF,TGTGCCAGCAGCCAATCTTGGGGAGACAGGTTGAACACTGAAGCTTTCTTT
.,TRBJ2-6,TRBV9,.,CASSISGSASGANVLTF,TGTGCCAGCAGCATTTCCGGATCCGCGTCTGGGGCCAACGTCCTGACTTTC
.,TRBJ2-3,TRBV5-1,.,CASSITGRDTQYF,TGCGCCAGCAGCATAACAGGGAGAGATACGCAGTATTTT
.,TRBJ2-5,TRBV7-7,.,CASGGGLVETQYF,TGTGCCAGCGGAGGGGGCCTGGTGGAGACCCAGTACTTC
TRBD2,TRBJ2-5,TRBV30,once,CAWSGGSGQGETQYF,TGTGCCTGGAGTGGGGGTAGCGGGCAAGGAGAGACCCAGTACTTC